These 27 T cell receptor beta chains came from one sample sequenced in a study of blood T cell repertoires in COVID-19. The repertoire was sequenced with immunoSEQ multiplex PCR; TCRdb's copy has only in-frame clones and lacks some. This table holds roughly 380,000 clones, approximately 81% found once. Sequences were obtained from peripheral blood. The receptors come from a woman aged 18-30 years with acute or convalescent COVID-19.

The chain uses TRBV12-5 and TRBJ1-5; 8 positions match TRBD1. The J segment lost 1 base and the V segment lost 6 bases, leaving 5 bases of the junction unmatched. The CDR3 runs to 15 residues. CDR1 LGHNT and CDR2 FRNRAP come from the germline V gene. The CDR3 DNA reads as TGTGCTAGTGGGGAGGACAGGGTAAGCAATCAGCCCCAGCATTTT. Encoded protein: CASGEDRVSNQPQHF. Filled out from reference TRBV12-5 and TRBJ1-5, the complete variable domain reads DARVTQTPRHKVTEMGQEVTMRCQPILGHNTVFWYRQTMMQGLELLAYFRNRAPLDDSGMPKDRFSAEMPDATLATLKIQPSEPRDSAVYFCASGEDRVSNQPQHFGDGTRLSIL.

The V call is TRBV5-8, the J call TRBJ2-1, with TRBD2 matching 12 bases. The ends lost 0 bases at V and 9 bases at J; junction bases unmatched: 1. CDR3 length: 14 amino acids. Germline V gene sequence: CDR1 SGHTS, CDR2 YDEGEE. The CDR3 DNA reads TGTGCCAGCAGCTTGGCTAGCGGGAGGGGTGAGCAGTTCTTC. Encoded protein: CASSLASGRGEQFF.

The rearrangement uses TRBV6-6 and TRBJ1-5, with 8 bases fitting TRBD1. The germline V gene encodes CDR1 MNHNY and CDR2 SVGAGI (reference sequence). Unmatched junction bases numbered 9, after V lost 2 bases and J lost 6 bases. CDR3 size: 16 residues. CDR3 DNA: TGTGCCAGCAGTTACCCGGGACAGGCCCGGGGTCAGCCCCAGCATTTT. Translating gives CASSYPGQARGQPQHF.

The chain employs TRBV12-3 or TRBV12-4 and TRBJ1-5; D is undetermined. The CDR3 runs to 13 residues. V lost 0 bases and J 6 bases, leaving 6 bases between the germline ends. CDR3 DNA: TGTGCCAGCAGTTTAGCGCGTAGTCAGCCCCAGCATTTT. Translating it yields CASSLARSQPQHF.

The V call is TRBV28, the J call TRBJ1-2; TRBD1 matches 8 bases. The CDR3 runs to 13 residues. V gave up 10 bases and J gave up 4 bases; unmatched junction bases: 8. CDR1 MDHEN and CDR2 SYDVKM come from the germline V gene. CDR3 sequence (DNA): TGTGCCACCTTACAGGGGGTCGGCTATGGCTACACCTTC. Translated, it gives CATLQGVGYGYTF.

The chain combines TRBV7-9 with TRBJ2-2; D gene ambiguous. Germline V lookup: CDR1 SEHNR, CDR2 FQNEAQ (reference sequence). The CDR3 has 16 amino acids. V was shortened by 2 bases and J by 0 bases, with 10 bases between the two germline ends. The CDR3 region has the DNA TGTGCCAGCAGCTTATGGTTAGGAGCGAACACCGGGGAGCTGTTTTTT. It codes for CASSLWLGANTGELFF.

The chain carries TRBV19 and TRBJ2-7, with D tentatively TRBD2 (6 bases). The ends were cut back, 6 bases at V and 4 bases at J, with 13 bases in the middle. The CDR3 contains 13 residues. Germline V lookup: CDR1 LNHDA, CDR2 SQIVND (reference sequence). This chain's CDR3 is CASSPGSRYEQYF. DNA of the CDR3: TGTGCCAGTAGCCCCGGGAGTAGGTACGAGCAGTACTTC.

V usage is TRBV19 and J usage is TRBJ1-1; the match to TRBD1 covers 8 bases. Trimming took 5 bases from V and 6 from J; bases not matched to a gene: 29. This CDR3 spans 21 amino acids. CDR1 LNHDA and CDR2 SQIVND come from the germline V gene (reference sequence). This CDR3 is CASSRGTDRVRSRLSVSEAFF. The CDR3 DNA reads TGTGCCAGTAGTCGGGGAACGGACAGGGTTAGATCCCGTCTATCGGTCTCTGAAGCTTTCTTT.

The rearrangement uses TRBV21-1 and TRBJ1-1; TRBD1 reflects the table's D call only, with no check against the DNA. TRBV21-1 counts as a pseudogene. This CDR3 is 12 amino acids long. This CDR3 reads CASGPTGGRAFF. As DNA, the CDR3 is TGTGCCAGCGGTCCGACAGGGGGCAGAGCTTTCTTT.

The rearrangement uses TRBV28 and TRBJ1-1; maybe TRBD1 (5 bases). Per the germline V gene, CDR1 is MDHEN and CDR2 is SYDVKM. Between the trimmed V and J ends, which lost 0 bases and 3 bases, there was a span of 11 bases. This CDR3 spans 15 amino acids. The CDR3, as DNA: TGTGCCAGCAGTTTATGGGGGCGGGAAGACACTGAAGCTTTCTTT. The encoded protein is CASSLWGREDTEAFF. The full variable domain, rest sourced from reference TRBV28 and TRBJ1-1, is DVKVTQSSRYLVKRTGEKVFLECVQDMDHENMFWYRQDPGLGLRLIYFSYDVKMKEKGDIPEGYSVSREKKERFSLILESASTNQTSMYLCASSLWGREDTEAFFGQGTRLTVV.

The genes are TRBV6-5 and TRBJ1-6, with 7 positions matching TRBD1. The CDR3 consists of 13 residues. Germline CDR1 is MNHEY and CDR2 is SVGAGI. The V and J ends lost 6 bases and 9 bases, in that order; junction bases with no gene match: 5. The CDR3 coding sequence is TGTGCCAGCAGGTCTCAGGGGGTTTCACCCCTCCACTTT. As protein: CASRSQGVSPLHF.

The chain carries TRBV5-1 and TRBJ2-7, with D tentatively TRBD1 (6 bases). The CDR3 totals 14 residues. Germline CDR1 and CDR2: SGHRS and YFSETQ. Trimming shortened V by 4 bases and J by 2 bases, and 13 bases separated the two germline ends. Here the CDR3 reads CASSRATGTYEQYF. DNA for the CDR3: TGCGCCAGCAGCCGTGCTACAGGGACCTACGAGCAGTACTTC. Filled out from reference TRBV5-1 and TRBJ2-7, the complete variable domain reads KAGVTQTPRYLIKTRGQQVTLSCSPISGHRSVSWYQQTPGQGLQFLFEYFSETQRNKGNFPGRFSGRQFSNSRSEMNVSTLELGDSALYLCASSRATGTYEQYFGPGTRLTVT.

The chain uses TRBV15 and TRBJ1-2; D unresolved. The CDR3 covers 14 residues. Trimming took 0 bases from V and 8 from J, leaving 13 bases between them. Germline V gene data show CDR1 as LNHNV and CDR2 as YYDKDF (reference sequence). CDR3: CATSRDMGRGGYTF. In DNA form, the CDR3 reads TGTGCCACCAGCAGAGATATGGGCCGCGGGGGCTACACCTTC.

V usage is TRBV5-1 and J usage is TRBJ1-1; perhaps TRBD1 as D (5 bases). Germline CDR1 and CDR2: SGHRS and YFSETQ. Trimming took 4 bases from V and 2 from J, leaving 18 bases between them. CDR3 length: 16 residues. CDR3 in amino acids: CASSPEGRQRNTEAFF. DNA of the CDR3: TGCGCCAGCAGCCCGGAGGGCCGACAGAGAAACACTGAAGCTTTCTTT.

The chain carries TRBV11-2 and TRBJ1-4; possible D gene TRBD1, 6 bases. CDR1 is SGHAT and CDR2 is FQNNGV in the germline V gene. The CDR3 contains 14 residues. Trimming took 5 bases from V and 9 from J, leaving 16 bases between them. The CDR3: CASSPGQLGQKLFF. Written as DNA, the CDR3 is TGTGCCAGCAGCCCCGGACAGTTAGGGCAAAAACTGTTTTTT.

The chain carries TRBV28 and TRBJ2-7, with D perhaps matching TRBD1 (6 bases). CDR3 length equals 15 residues. Germline loops: CDR1 MDHEN, CDR2 SYDVKM. Between the trimmed V and J ends, which lost 8 bases and 0 bases, there was a span of 17 bases. In nucleotides, the CDR3 is TGTGCCAGCTCATTACGGACAGAGACCTCCTACGAGCAGTACTTC. This translates into CASSLRTETSYEQYF.

V and J are TRBV9 and TRBJ1-4; TRBD1 matches at 8 bases. CDR3 length equals 16 residues. CDR1 SGDLS and CDR2 YYNGEE come from the germline V gene. V dropped 4 bases and J dropped 8; count of bases not matched to a gene: 13. CDR3 DNA: TGTGCCAGCAGCCCCCCTAGGTCACAGGGGGAAGAAAAACTGTTTTTT. Protein: CASSPPRSQGEEKLFF.

This chain connects TRBV30 to TRBJ1-5; 11 bases align to TRBD1. After removal of 3 bases from V and 4 bases from J, the junction contained 5 bases not matched to a gene. Germline V lookup: CDR1 GTSNPN, CDR2 SVGIG (reference sequence). The CDR3 sequence is 15 residues long. The CDR3 DNA sequence: TGTGCCTGGAGCGCGGACAGGGGGCTAAATCAGCCCCAGCATTTT. Translation gives CAWSADRGLNQPQHF.

The chain uses TRBV5-6 and TRBJ2-5, with 11 nucleotides matching TRBD2. The CDR3 runs 15 residues. Unmatched junction bases numbered 4, after V lost 4 bases and J lost 2 bases. Germline V gene sequence: CDR1 SGHDT, CDR2 YYEEEE. The CDR3 region is CASSPLAGGQETQYF. In DNA, the CDR3 is TGTGCCAGCAGCCCCTTAGCGGGGGGGCAAGAGACCCAGTACTTC.

This rearrangement joins TRBV27 to TRBJ1-5; D is possibly TRBD1 (6 bases). Trimming removed 2 bases at V and 6 bases at J, with 14 bases between. The CDR3 extends over 15 amino acids. Germline V gene sequence: CDR1 MNHEY, CDR2 SMNVEV (reference sequence). CDR3 in amino acids: CASSLGQGFSQPQHF. The CDR3 DNA reads as TGTGCCAGCAGTTTAGGGCAGGGGTTTAGTCAGCCCCAGCATTTT.

The J gene is TRBJ1-2, the V gene TRBV10-3; 7 bases are a match to TRBD1. J gave up 1 base and V 5 bases, and 4 bases lay outside the gene matches. CDR1 is ENHRY and CDR2 is SYGVKD in the germline V gene. This CDR3 has 14 amino acids. CDR3 DNA: TGTGCCATCAGTCTGGGACAGATTAACTATGGCTACACCTTC. Encoded protein: CAISLGQINYGYTF.

V gene TRBV27 combines with J gene TRBJ1-3; TRBD1 matches 7 bases. V lost 8 bases, J lost 3 bases, and 13 bases stayed unmatched. This CDR3 has 16 residues. The germline V gene has CDR1 MNHEY and CDR2 SMNVEV (reference sequence). The CDR3 nucleotides read TGTGCCAGCGGGACGGAGGGGACAGCGGGTGGAAACACCATATATTTT. It yields the protein CASGTEGTAGGNTIYF.

The V gene is TRBV30, the J gene TRBJ2-2, with D perhaps TRBD1 (6 bases). This CDR3 has 18 residues. Trimming stripped 3 bases from V and 0 bases from J, with 20 bases between. Germline assignment: CDR1 GTSNPN and CDR2 SVGIG (reference sequence). CDR3 in amino acids: CAWSDLFDRTANTGELFF. The CDR3 DNA sequence: TGTGCCTGGAGCGACCTCTTCGACAGGACCGCGAACACCGGGGAGCTGTTTTTT.

The chain has TRBV9 and TRBJ2-1; 9 bases align to TRBD2. This CDR3 comprises 15 residues. V was pared by 0 bases and J by 9 bases, with 7 bases of the junction left unmatched. Germline V gene lookup returns CDR1 SGDLS and CDR2 YYNGEE. The CDR3: CASSVVAGGRSEQFF. DNA of the CDR3: TGTGCCAGCAGCGTAGTGGCGGGAGGGCGAAGTGAGCAGTTCTTC.

The chain is built from TRBV5-1 and TRBJ1-1; 9 bases line up with TRBD1. This CDR3 has 15 amino acids. Germline CDR1 is SGHRS and CDR2 is YFSETQ. The V and J ends lost 5 bases and 5 bases, in that order; junction bases with no gene match: 10. CDR3 residues: CASRTGTGWWTEAFF. CDR3 DNA sequence: TGCGCCAGCAGGACCGGGACAGGGTGGTGGACTGAAGCTTTCTTT.

This clone was picked up many times. The chain links TRBV7-9 to TRBJ1-5, with D possibly being TRBD1 (6 bases). The CDR3 is 16 residues long. The germline V gene encodes CDR1 SEHNR and CDR2 FQNEAQ (reference sequence). Trimming shortened V by 0 bases and J by 4 bases, and 13 bases separated the two germline ends. The CDR3 region is CASSLAAGEGNQPQHF. CDR3 bases: TGTGCCAGCAGCTTAGCGGCAGGGGAAGGAAATCAGCCCCAGCATTTT.

This clone was seen only a few times. The genes are TRBV5-6 and TRBJ1-6; D gene ambiguous. V lost 1 base and J lost 10, with 12 bases in between. Germline V gene sequence: CDR1 SGHDT, CDR2 YYEEEE. The CDR3 is 14 amino acids. This chain's CDR3 is CASSLWRGQSPLHF. Here the CDR3 DNA reads TGTGCCAGCAGCTTGTGGCGAGGGCAATCACCCCTCCACTTT.